The present T cell receptor beta chain was sequenced within a study of T cell clones after liver transplantation. Study findings and constraints: The donor-reactive repertoire was only partly measurable in two subjects, lacking donor cells. Small, mixed patient groups and varying post-transplant times limit these conclusions.

The repertoire was sequenced with immunoSEQ multiplex PCR; TCRdb's copy has only in-frame clones and lacks some. The sample contains more than 95,000 clones, about 81% of which appear only once. Germline CDR1 SGDLS, CDR2 YYNGEE. The CDR3 covers 19 residues. The junction had 15 bases not matched to a gene; V was cut back by 4 bases and J by 2 bases. Turning to this clone: What it binds is not known.

This TCR was recovered from a human donor who received a liver transplant. This rearrangement joins TRBV9 to TRBJ1-2; TRBD1 matches 12 bases. Source: CD4+ T cells from blood, taken before liver transplant. The CDR3 coding sequence is TGTGCCAGCAGCTTCCAAAGGGACAGGGGGCCGCTCCGGAACTATGGCTACACCTTC. Its protein is CASSFQRDRGPLRNYGYTF.